This T cell receptor beta chain comes out of a study of immune cell composition in non-small cell lung cancer. Only in-frame clones appear in the TCRdb table, and some are missing; sequencing was by immunoSEQ multiplex PCR. This table has 5,500 to 6,000 clones, 78% appearing once. Germline CDR1 and CDR2: SGHNT and YYREEE (reference sequence). V was cut by 0 bases and J by 6 bases, with 13 bases left in between. CDR3 size: 15 residues. This clone has more than one count but fewer than ten. This sequence was found in a human donor with non-small cell lung cancer. This chain connects TRBV5-4 to TRBJ2-1; the D is unclear. The sample taken for sequencing was lung tumor tissue. The CDR3 DNA reads as TGTGCCAGCAGCTTGGGGGCTGGTCCTTCCAATGAGCAGTTCTTC. It yields the protein CASSLGAGPSNEQFF. The entire variable domain, with the rest obtained from reference TRBV5-4 and TRBJ2-1, is as follows: ETGVTQSPTHLIKTRGQQVTLRCSSQSGHNTVSWYQQALGQGPQFIFQYYREEENGRGNFPPRFSGLQFPNYSSELNVNALELDDSALYLCASSLGAGPSNEQFFGPGTRLTVL.